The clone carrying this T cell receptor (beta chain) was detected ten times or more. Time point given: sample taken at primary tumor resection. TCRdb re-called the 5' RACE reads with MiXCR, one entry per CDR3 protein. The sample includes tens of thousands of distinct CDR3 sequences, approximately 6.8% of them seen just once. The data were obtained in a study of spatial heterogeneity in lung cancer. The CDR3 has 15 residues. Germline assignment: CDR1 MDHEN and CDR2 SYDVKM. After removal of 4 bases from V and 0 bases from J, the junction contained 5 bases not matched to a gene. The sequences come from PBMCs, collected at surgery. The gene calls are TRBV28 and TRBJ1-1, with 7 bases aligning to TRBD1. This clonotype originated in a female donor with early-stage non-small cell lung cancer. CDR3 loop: CASSSPGQMNTEAFF. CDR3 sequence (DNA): TGTGCCAGCAGTTCCCCGGGACAGATGAACACTGAAGCTTTCTTT.